The rows below give T cell receptor beta chains drawn from one sample of a study of pediatric ulcerative colitis. This table comes from immunoSEQ multiplex PCR, and its TCRdb copy is limited to in-frame clones, with some not included. The table lists roughly 14,000 clones, about 90% of them singletons. The sequenced material came from blood. These TCRs come from a boy between 10 and 17 years old with moderate ulcerative colitis. Both conserved end residues are part of each CDR3. A D gene is named only where the DNA matches it firmly. The listing skips clone size in some rows; elsewhere it reads once, few, many or a size class.

J	V	D	size	CDR3	DNA
TRBJ2-6	TRBV4-2	TRBD1	NA	CASSQGTEPYSGANVLTF	TGTGCCAGCAGCCAGGGGACAGAACCTTACTCTGGGGCCAACGTCCTGACTTTC
TRBJ1-2	TRBV7-2	TRBD1	once	CASSLETGVSYGYTF	TGTGCCAGCAGCTTAGAGACAGGGGTGAGCTATGGCTACACCTTC
TRBJ2-3	TRBV27	TRBD2	NA	CASNPGLDTDTQYF	TGTGCCAGCAATCCGGGACTAGACACAGATACGCAGTATTTT
TRBJ2-3	TRBV5-4	TRBD2	NA	CASSQTSGSTDTQYF	TGTGCCAGCAGCCAGACTAGCGGGAGCACAGATACGCAGTATTTT
TRBJ2-6	TRBV11-3	NA	once	CASSLDTWGSGANVLTF	TGTGCCAGCAGCTTAGATACGTGGGGCTCTGGGGCCAACGTCCTGACTTTC
TRBJ1-1	TRBV6-5	TRBD1	once	CASTRQGDKKAFF	TGTGCCAGCACCCGACAGGGAGATAAAAAAGCTTTCTTT
TRBJ1-1	TRBV7-2	TRBD1	NA	CATMRQGALRSEAFF	TGTGCCACCATGCGCCAGGGGGCGCTCAGGTCTGAAGCTTTCTTT
TRBJ2-5	TRBV28	NA	NA	CASSLAGGETQYF	TGTGCCAGCAGTTTAGCAGGGGGGGAGACCCAGTACTTC
TRBJ2-7	TRBV11-2	NA	NA	CASDGLYSREQYF	TGTGCCAGCGACGGACTTTACTCTCGCGAGCAGTACTTC
TRBJ1-2	TRBV7-8	NA	NA	CASSLAWTTAKYGYTF	TGTGCCAGCAGCTTAGCATGGACCACCGCAAAATATGGCTACACCTTC
TRBJ1-2	TRBV10-3	TRBD1	NA	CAISLAPGQKNYGYTF	TGTGCCATCAGCCTGGCTCCGGGACAGAAGAACTATGGCTACACCTTC
TRBJ2-3	TRBV6-5	NA	NA	CASSYSKAGDTQYF	TGTGCCAGCAGTTACTCTAAAGCGGGAGATACGCAGTATTTT
TRBJ2-3	TRBV2	TRBD2	NA	CATQTSESTDTQYF	TGTGCCACACAGACTAGCGAATCCACAGATACGCAGTATTTT
TRBJ2-3	TRBV11-2	NA	NA	CASSQRGGMTHTDTQYF	TGTGCCAGCAGCCAACGGGGCGGGATGACCCACACAGATACGCAGTATTTT
TRBJ1-3	TRBV5-6	NA	NA	CASSYDQGTGNTIYF	TGTGCCAGCAGCTACGATCAGGGGACTGGAAACACCATATATTTT
TRBJ1-2	TRBV28	NA	NA	CASSPTGARVYGYTF	TGTGCCAGCAGCCCCACGGGGGCGCGGGTCTATGGCTACACCTTC
TRBJ1-2	TRBV5-4	NA	NA	CASSPGVGGYTF	TGTGCCAGCAGCCCGGGGGTAGGTGGCTACACCTTC
TRBJ2-1	TRBV5-1	NA	NA	CASSLRDSGDEQFF	TGCGCCAGCAGCCTCCGGGACAGCGGGGATGAGCAGTTCTTC
TRBJ1-5	TRBV6-6	NA	NA	CASSSGTDLNQPQHF	TGTGCCAGCAGTTCAGGGACGGATCTCAATCAGCCCCAGCATTTT
TRBJ2-6	TRBV5-4	NA	NA	CASSLVRQGSSGANVLTF	TGTGCCAGCAGCTTGGTTCGGCAGGGCTCCTCTGGGGCCAACGTCCTGACTTTC
TRBJ2-2	TRBV27	NA	NA	CASSFGPPGELFF	TGTGCCAGCAGTTTTGGTCCCCCCGGGGAGCTGTTTTTT
TRBJ2-7	TRBV7-2	TRBD2	once	CASIRTSGSYEQYF	TGTGCCAGCATCAGGACTAGCGGCTCCTACGAGCAGTACTTC
TRBJ1-1	TRBV5-1	TRBD1	once	CASSIGTGNTEASF	TGCGCCAGCAGCATAGGGACAGGAAACACTGAAGCTTCCTTT
TRBJ1-2	TRBV29-1	NA	NA	CSVEYGLGNYGYTF	TGCAGCGTTGAATATGGGTTGGGAAACTATGGCTACACCTTC
TRBJ2-7	TRBV5-1	NA	NA	CASSLKIQGVAWYEQYF	TGCGCCAGCAGCTTAAAGATTCAGGGAGTTGCGTGGTACGAGCAGTACTTC
TRBJ2-7	TRBV5-1	TRBD1	NA	CASSGQGIGAYEQYF	TGCGCCAGCAGCGGACAGGGGATTGGGGCGTACGAGCAGTACTTC
TRBJ1-4	TRBV5-5	NA	NA	CASSPGTLGNEKLFF	TGTGCCAGCAGCCCCGGAACCTTGGGTAATGAAAAACTGTTTTTT
TRBJ2-1	TRBV2	NA	NA	CASSEVALGDQFF	TGTGCCAGCAGTGAGGTGGCATTAGGGGATCAGTTCTTC
TRBJ2-1	TRBV4-1	TRBD2	NA	CASSQDERGASYNEQFF	TGCGCCAGCAGCCAAGATGAGCGGGGGGCCTCCTACAATGAGCAGTTCTTC
TRBJ1-1	TRBV2	NA	NA	CASSVTTENTEAFF	TGTGCCAGCAGTGTAACGACAGAAAACACTGAAGCTTTCTTT
TRBJ2-3	TRBV5-4	NA	NA	CASSSGGRTDTQYF	TGTGCCAGCAGCTCCGGGGGCAGGACAGATACGCAGTATTTT
TRBJ2-5	TRBV28	TRBD2	NA	CASMGGKETQYF	TGTGCCAGCATGGGAGGGAAAGAGACCCAGTACTTC
TRBJ2-1	TRBV19	NA	NA	CASSIAQGRNNEQFF	TGTGCCAGTAGTATTGCGCAGGGGAGGAACAATGAGCAGTTCTTC
TRBJ2-2	TRBV11-2	NA	NA	CASSPTYTGELFF	TGTGCCAGCAGCCCCACCTACACCGGGGAGCTGTTTTTT
TRBJ2-5	TRBV5-6	NA	NA	CASSLASQETQYF	TGTGCCAGCAGCTTGGCTAGTCAAGAGACCCAGTACTTC
TRBJ1-2	TRBV29-1	NA	NA	CSVGGYTF	TGCAGCGTGGGGGGCTACACCTTC
TRBJ2-7	TRBV29-1	NA	NA	CSVEDLYEQYF	TGCAGCGTTGAAGATCTGTACGAGCAGTACTTC
TRBJ1-1	TRBV19	NA	NA	CASSIAMGAGSNTEAFF	TGTGCCAGTAGTATAGCTATGGGGGCCGGCTCGAACACTGAAGCTTTCTTT
TRBJ2-5	TRBV16	TRBD1	NA	CASSQSAGGRETQYF	TGTGCCAGCAGCCAATCCGCAGGGGGCAGAGAGACCCAGTACTTC
TRBJ2-1	TRBV11-3	NA	NA	CASSLAGPEQFF	TGTGCCAGCAGCTTAGCAGGGCCTGAGCAGTTCTTC
TRBJ2-1	TRBV30	TRBD2	NA	CAWSLGLAGGNEQFF	TGTGCCTGGAGCCTTGGACTAGCGGGAGGCAATGAGCAGTTCTTC
TRBJ2-7	TRBV6-6	NA	NA	CASSYRGYEQYF	TGTGCCAGCAGTTACAGGGGTTACGAGCAGTACTTC
TRBJ2-5	TRBV5-1	NA	NA	CASSLSNQETQYF	TGCGCCAGCAGCTTGTCAAACCAAGAGACCCAGTACTTC
TRBJ2-5	TRBV6-5	NA	NA	CASSYRQETQYF	TGTGCCAGCAGTTACAGGCAAGAGACCCAGTACTTC